Below are 11 T cell receptor beta chains sequenced from a single sample in a study of T cells in Graves' hyperthyroidism and ophthalmopathy. Researchers amplified the TCR beta CDR3 regions from RNA transcripts. TCR CDR3 underwent first-round RT-PCR with the HTBI primer set. TCRdb re-called the multiplex PCR reads with MiXCR, one entry per CDR3 protein. The table has some 560,000 distinct CDR3 sequences, 15% to 19% seen once. The sample consisted of blood. The receptors stem from a woman aged 25-40 years with Graves' hyperthyroidism.

CDR3 coding DNA: TGTGCCAGCAGCTTGCTAGCTAGCGGGAGGGTGGACAATGAGCAGTTCTTC. Its translation: CASSLLASGRVDNEQFF. The rearrangement joins TRBV7-6 to TRBJ2-1; TRBD2 aligns across 12 bases. CDR1 and CDR2 from the germline V gene are SGHVS and FNYEAQ. Trimming took 3 bases from V and 5 from J; bases not matched to a gene: 8. The CDR3 spans 17 residues.

The rearrangement links TRBV12-3 or TRBV12-4 to TRBJ2-1; 10 nucleotides align to TRBD1. The V gene end was trimmed by 4 bases and the J gene end by 6 bases; junction bases not matched to a gene: 9. The length of the CDR3 is 16 residues. In nucleotides, the CDR3 is TGTGCCAGCAGTTACCCCACCGGGACAGGGGCCAATGAGCAGTTCTTC. It specifies CASSYPTGTGANEQFF.

This clonotype was seen ten or more times. The rearrangement joins TRBV7-9 to TRBJ2-1; D is tentatively TRBD1 or TRBD2 (5 bases each). V was shortened by 6 bases and J by 5 bases, with 14 bases between the two germline ends. The germline V gene encodes CDR1 SEHNR and CDR2 FQNEAQ (reference sequence). CDR3 size: 14 residues. Written as DNA, the CDR3 is TGTGCCAGCAGGGAAGACAGACTAAACAATGAGCAGTTCTTC. Protein sequence: CASREDRLNNEQFF. Drawing the rest from reference TRBV7-9 and TRBJ2-1, the complete variable domain is DTGVSQNPRHKITKRGQNVTFRCDPISEHNRLYWYRQTLGQGPEFLTYFQNEAQLEKSRLLSDRFSAERPKGSFSTLEIQRTEQGDSAMYLCASREDRLNNEQFFGPGTRLTVL.

This rearrangement joins TRBV20-1 to TRBJ1-4; D possibly corresponds to TRBD1 (6 bases). The CDR3 length is 13 residues. The germline V gene has CDR1 DFQATT and CDR2 SNEGSKA (reference sequence). Trimming took 4 bases from V and 8 from J, leaving 14 bases between them. The CDR3 DNA sequence: TGCAGTGCTATCAGGGGAGGGGAAGAAAAACTGTTTTTT. Amino acid sequence: CSAIRGGEEKLFF.

On this clonotype itself: One base away lies a much larger clone, so this may be a sequencing read error. The chain recombines TRBV6-1 with TRBJ1-6; TRBD1 might be the D (6 bases). V gave up 7 bases and J gave up 7 bases, with 20 bases separating them. From germline, CDR1 is MNHNS and CDR2 SASEGT. The CDR3 extends over 16 amino acids. CDR3 protein: CASNPGADRGNSPLHF. CDR3 coding DNA: TGTGCCAGCAACCCGGGGGCAGATCGCGGGAATTCACCCCTCCACTTT.

This clonotype occurred many times. This chain links TRBV5-4 with TRBJ2-1, with 8 positions matching TRBD2. The V and J ends lost 4 bases and 6 bases, in that order; junction bases with no gene match: 9. Germline V gene data show CDR1 as SGHNT and CDR2 as YYREEE (reference sequence). This CDR3 has 15 residues. In nucleotides, the CDR3 is TGTGCCAGCAGCCAGGTATTAGCGGGGTCCAATGAGCAGTTCTTC. It specifies CASSQVLAGSNEQFF.

The rearrangement links TRBV19 to TRBJ2-3, with TRBD2 identical over 11 bases. Germline V gene data show CDR1 as LNHDA and CDR2 as SQIVND (reference sequence). V lost 2 bases to trimming and J lost 1 base; unmatched junction nucleotides: 2. This CDR3 is 16 amino acids long. The CDR3 loop is CASSISGLAGTDTQYF. The CDR3 DNA reads as TGTGCCAGTAGTATATCGGGACTAGCGGGCACAGATACGCAGTATTTT.

As for this clonotype: One end of the junction does not line up with germline, which may come from a read error. The CDR3 protein is CAGSYGTSGYTF. CDR3 DNA: TGTGCCGGCAGTTACGGTACGTCGGGCTACACCTTC. The chain has TRBV6-2 or TRBV6-3 and TRBJ1-2; D not certain. This CDR3 is 12 amino acids long. The V gene's germline CDR1 is MNHEY and CDR2 SVGEGT.

This clonotype is a singleton in its sample. Just one base apart from a much larger clone, this may be a read error. J is TRBJ2-2 and V is TRBV7-9; possible D gene TRBD1, 6 bases. CDR3 length: 16 residues. Germline CDR1 SEHNR, CDR2 FQNEAQ (reference sequence). For the CDR3, the DNA is TGTGCCAGCAGCCCCCTGGGACACCGGAACACCGGGGAGCTGTCTTTT. Translating it yields CASSPLGHRNTGELSF.

There are many counts of this clonotype. The rearrangement joins TRBV29-1 to TRBJ2-3; D is possibly TRBD2 (5 bases). CDR1 and CDR2 from the germline V gene are SQVTM and ANQGSEA. The CDR3 has 14 residues. Trimming removed 3 bases at V and 0 bases at J, with 10 bases between. In DNA form, the CDR3 reads TGCAGCGTTGACGGGGTGGTAAGCACAGATACGCAGTATTTT. Residues: CSVDGVVSTDTQYF.

In its sample, this clonotype was seen many times. J is TRBJ1-5 and V is TRBV19; possible D gene TRBD1, 5 bases. Germline V gives CDR1 LNHDA, CDR2 SQIVND (reference sequence). The CDR3 spans 15 residues. Deletions cut 7 bases from V and 4 bases from J, with 17 bases between. CDR3 in DNA: TGTGCCAGTACTACTGCGGGGGTGAGGAATCAGCCCCAGCATTTT. This sequence encodes CASTTAGVRNQPQHF.